This passage covers 8 T cell receptor beta chains from one sample sequenced in a study of vaccination effects on CD4 cells after COVID-19. Using immunoSEQ multiplex PCR, the repertoire was profiled, and TCRdb retains in-frame clones only, with some absent. This table holds under 30,000 clones, 60% to 80% found once. No antigen is known for these receptors. Subsequent to a culture period of about ten days, CD4+ T cells were isolated. The source was CD4+ T cells from PBMCs cultured without peptide, collected before COVID-19 vaccination. The source is a human donor who received a COVID-19 vaccine.

This clone was detected a few times. This chain joins TRBV24-1 and TRBJ2-1, with D possibly TRBD2 on 5 matching bases. The germline V and J ends were trimmed by 5 bases and 5 bases, with 12 bases remaining between them. The CDR3 is made up of 14 amino acids. Germline CDR1 reads KGHDR; CDR2 reads SFDVKD. The CDR3 spells CATSAGSGNNEQFF. In DNA form, the CDR3 reads TGTGCCACCAGTGCGGGGTCGGGGAACAATGAGCAGTTCTTC.

The rearrangement uses TRBV7-7 and TRBJ2-5, with D hard to call. V was clipped by 5 bases and J by 2 bases, with 12 bases between them. CDR3 length: 14 amino acids. Germline assignment: CDR1 SSHAT and CDR2 FNYEAQ (reference sequence). The CDR3 DNA sequence: TGTGCCAGCAGCCCGACACTTACTCAAGAGACCCAGTACTTC. This codes for CASSPTLTQETQYF.

There are a few counts of this clone. The chain uses TRBV2 and TRBJ1-2; D ambiguous. Looked up from germline, CDR1 is SNHLY and CDR2 is FYNNEI. V was shortened by 7 bases and J by 5 bases, with 17 bases between the two germline ends. This CDR3 contains 14 residues. DNA of the CDR3: TGTGCCAGCAAGGAACCGGACGTAACATATGGCTACACCTTC. It is translated as CASKEPDVTYGYTF. The full variable domain, its missing parts supplied by reference TRBV2 and TRBJ1-2, is EPEVTQTPSHQVTQMGQEVILRCVPISNHLYFYWYRQILGQKVEFLVSFYNNEISEKSEIFDDQFSVERPDGSNFTLKIRSTKLEDSAMYFCASKEPDVTYGYTFGSGTRLTVV.

The chain employs TRBV28 and TRBJ1-5, with 8 positions matching TRBD1. Per germline, CDR1 MDHEN and CDR2 SYDVKM. V dropped 1 base and J dropped 2; count of bases not matched to a gene: 1. The CDR3 contains 15 residues. CDR3 protein: CASSLSGGGNQPQHF. In DNA, the CDR3 is TGTGCCAGCAGTTTATCAGGGGGCGGCAATCAGCCCCAGCATTTT.

This clone was counted once. The chain recombines TRBV6-5 with TRBJ1-2, with 9 nucleotides matching TRBD1. Germline V gene data show CDR1 as MNHEY and CDR2 as SVGAGI. CDR3 length equals 12 residues. J lost 9 bases, V lost 6 bases, and 5 bases had no gene match. CDR3 amino acids: CASRPGQGSYTF. The CDR3 coding sequence is TGTGCCAGCAGGCCGGGACAGGGAAGCTACACCTTC.

The rearrangement links TRBV18 to TRBJ1-5, with 10 bases aligning to TRBD1. V shed 1 base and J 6 bases; nucleotides not matched to a gene: 9. CDR1 and CDR2 from the germline V gene are KGHSH and LQKENI. This CDR3 comprises 17 residues. CDR3 in DNA: TGTGCCAGCTCACCACTCCCGCCGGGGACAGGGGTTCAGCCCCAGCATTTT. This translates into CASSPLPPGTGVQPQHF.

The chain couples TRBV14 to TRBJ1-2; D is possibly TRBD1 (6 bases). Per germline, CDR1 SGHDN and CDR2 FVKESK. This CDR3 has 15 amino acids. V lost 4 bases and J 3 bases, leaving 15 bases between the germline ends. The CDR3 bases are TGTGCCAGCAGCCCCTCTACAGGGCCTCACTATGGCTACACCTTC. It translates to CASSPSTGPHYGYTF.

The V call is TRBV2, the J call TRBJ1-1; 7 nucleotides align to TRBD1. The germline gives CDR1 SNHLY, CDR2 FYNNEI. The CDR3 is 13 residues long. The junction had 7 bases not matched to a gene; V was cut back by 7 bases and J by 5 bases. The CDR3 loop reads CASNLQGGTEAFF. The CDR3 coding sequence is TGTGCCAGCAACCTCCAGGGGGGAACTGAAGCTTTCTTT.